The entry below describes one T cell receptor (beta chain). This record belongs to a study of identical twins. TCRdb re-called the 5' RACE reads with MiXCR, one entry per CDR3 protein. The profile covers approximately 680,000 distinct CDR3 sequences, with 7.1% appearing a single time and around 1.6% taken by the ten largest. V lost 7 bases and J 0 bases, leaving 10 bases between the germline ends. The CDR3 has 14 residues. All donors were healthy Caucasians. These sequences were also reported in another study, on yellow fever vaccine responses in identical twins. As that report states: Among the twins, the vaccine T cell response reportedly seemed partly convergent and partly personalized.

This chain joins TRBV12-3 or TRBV12-4 and TRBJ1-5; D is unclear. This TCR derives from a young woman in good health. Specimen: PBMCs. The CDR3 here is CASTLGTSNQPQHF. DNA of the CDR3: TGTGCCAGCACCCTGGGAACTAGCAATCAGCCCCAGCATTTT.